Presented here are 16 T cell receptor beta chains from one specimen sequenced in a study of shared clonotypes between healthy human individuals. Method: immunoSEQ multiplex PCR; TCRdb's copy keeps in-frame clones and lacks some. The sample has under 750,000 clones, over 60% seen once. Specimen: memory CD4+ T cells sorted from blood. The sample's subset: CD45RA-negative fraction. These receptor sequences come from a woman between 25 and 40 years old in good health.

V usage is TRBV28 and J usage is TRBJ2-3, with a tentative D call TRBD1 (5 bases). The CDR3 length is 12 residues. CDR1 is MDHEN, CDR2 SYDVKM, per germline. V lost 7 bases to trimming and J lost 8 bases, with 13 bases between them. CDR3 in amino acids: CASNAGPVTQYF. For the CDR3, the DNA is TGTGCCAGCAACGCAGGGCCCGTTACGCAGTATTTT.

This clone has a single count. The rearrangement uses TRBV7-2 and TRBJ1-5; no reliable D call. The length of the CDR3 is 14 residues. Per the germline V gene, CDR1 is SGHTA and CDR2 is FQGNSA. Trimming left V 2 bases short and J 4 bases short, with 9 bases between. The CDR3 loop reads CASSLWSANQPQHF. The CDR3 coding sequence is TGTGCCAGCAGCTTATGGTCAGCTAATCAGCCCCAGCATTTT.

This chain links TRBV29-1 with TRBJ2-5; 8 bases are a match to TRBD1. The CDR3 is 13 residues long. After removal of 7 bases from V and 5 bases from J, the junction contained 9 bases not matched to a gene. Per germline, CDR1 SQVTM and CDR2 ANQGSEA. CDR3 in DNA: TGCAGCGCCTCCGGACAGGGTTGGGAGACCCAGTACTTC. This sequence encodes CSASGQGWETQYF.

V is TRBV6-6 and J is TRBJ2-3, with no clear D. Germline V gene lookup returns CDR1 MNHNY and CDR2 SVGAGI (reference sequence). The ends were cut back, 4 bases at V and 6 bases at J, with 11 bases in the middle. The CDR3 is 13 residues long. The CDR3 DNA sequence: TGTGCCAGCAGTTCGCACGGGCCGGATACGCAGTATTTT. Its protein product is CASSSHGPDTQYF.

The genes are TRBV5-1 and TRBJ1-3; D remains unclear. Germline V gives CDR1 SGHRS, CDR2 YFSETQ. This CDR3 is 14 amino acids long. V lost 5 bases and J lost 4, with 13 bases in between. CDR3 sequence: CASSDGSWGNTIYF. The CDR3 DNA sequence: TGCGCCAGCAGTGACGGGAGTTGGGGAAACACCATATATTTT.

Comments on this clone: A clone one base away is much larger, so this may be a read error. V and J are TRBV11-2 and TRBJ1-3; D gene uncertain. CDR1 and CDR2 (germline): SGHAT, FQNNGV. Trimming left V 1 base short and J 6 bases short, with 4 bases between. CDR3 length: 12 residues. CDR3 DNA: TGTGCCAGCAGCTTAGTTGAAAACACCATATATTTT. It encodes CASSLVENTIYF.

V gene TRBV5-6 combines with J gene TRBJ2-7; D remains ambiguous. V gave up 1 base and J gave up 7 bases, with 6 bases separating them. The CDR3 is 11 amino acids. CDR1 is SGHDT and CDR2 is YYEEEE in the germline V gene. For the CDR3, the DNA is TGTGCCAGCAGCTTGCAGCGTGAGCAGTACTTC. It codes for CASSLQREQYF.

This chain uses TRBV6-6 with TRBJ1-5, with TRBD1 matching 9 bases. CDR3 length: 16 residues. V trimming: 0 bases; J trimming: 7 bases; junction bases outside the gene matches: 7. Germline V gives CDR1 MNHNY, CDR2 SVGAGI (reference sequence). CDR3 in amino acids: CASSYSWDRENQPQHF. Here the CDR3 DNA reads TGTGCCAGCAGTTACTCCTGGGACAGGGAAAACCAGCCCCAGCATTTT.

This clone was observed a few times. The CDR3 bases are TGCGCCAGCAGCTTGGCGGGACAGGGGGTAAACACTGAAGCTTTCTTT. Its protein is CASSLAGQGVNTEAFF. J is TRBJ1-1 and V is TRBV5-1; TRBD1 matches 11 bases. The junction had 3 bases not matched to a gene; V was cut back by 0 bases and J by 2 bases. CDR1 and CDR2 from the germline V gene are SGHRS and YFSETQ. The CDR3 extends over 16 amino acids.

This clone has more than one count but fewer than ten. The chain couples TRBV30 to TRBJ1-5, with a tentative D call TRBD1 (5 bases). CDR3 length equals 15 residues. Germline assignment: CDR1 GTSNPN and CDR2 SVGIG (reference sequence). With 0 bases removed from V and 2 bases from J, the gap between germline ends came to 11 bases. The CDR3 nucleotides are TGTGCCTGGAGTGTAGCGGCAGGGCGCAATCAGCCCCAGCATTTT. Amino acid sequence: CAWSVAAGRNQPQHF.

The table lists this clone with a count of one. The V call is TRBV6-6, the J call TRBJ2-1; 8 positions agree with TRBD2. The CDR3 totals 16 residues. Germline CDR1 is MNHNY and CDR2 is SVGAGI (reference sequence). After removal of 7 bases from V and 1 base from J, the junction contained 9 bases not matched to a gene. For the CDR3, the DNA is TGTGCCAGCAACAAAGCAGCGGGAGCATCCTACAATGAGCAGTTCTTC. This sequence encodes CASNKAAGASYNEQFF.

This clone was recorded once. The V and J genes are TRBV5-1 and TRBJ2-3; no clear D gene. The CDR3 consists of 13 residues. Trimming took off 4 bases at V and 5 bases at J, with 11 bases between the two ends. Germline V CDR1 and CDR2: SGHRS, YFSETQ. The CDR3 region is CASSPNTGDTQYF. The CDR3 nucleotides are TGCGCCAGCAGCCCAAACACGGGAGATACGCAGTATTTT.

As to this clone: This sample includes further DNA sequences coding for the same CDR3. The chain uses TRBV6-1 and TRBJ2-2; D is unclear. V was pared by 5 bases and J by 1 base, with 8 bases between. The CDR3 totals 14 residues. Germline-derived CDR1 and CDR2 are MNHNS and SASEGT. Written as DNA, the CDR3 is TGTGCCAGCAGTTCCCGATGGAACACCGGGGAGCTGTTTTTT. Translating it yields CASSSRWNTGELFF.

Ten or more counts support this clone. This sequence joins TRBV30 and TRBJ2-3, with 8 bases that match TRBD2. J was trimmed by 4 bases and V by 5 bases; bases with no gene match: 8. In germline, CDR1 is GTSNPN, CDR2 SVGIG (reference sequence). This CDR3 region has 14 residues. This CDR3 reads CAWSTGTRADTQYF. The CDR3 DNA follows: TGTGCCTGGTCTACCGGGACTAGGGCAGATACGCAGTATTTT.

The rearrangement uses TRBV30 and TRBJ2-5, with 11 bases lining up with TRBD2. Germline V gene lookup returns CDR1 GTSNPN and CDR2 SVGIG (reference sequence). Losses at the gene ends were 4 bases for V and 4 bases for J; bases not matched to a gene: 5. CDR3 length: 14 residues. The CDR3 DNA is TGTGCCTGGACGGGGCTAGCGGGAGGAGAGACCCAGTACTTC. Its translation is CAWTGLAGGETQYF.

This chain uses TRBV18 with TRBJ1-4; TRBD1 agrees at 7 bases. The germline CDR1 and CDR2 sequences are KGHSH and LQKENI. The CDR3 sequence is 13 residues long. V was pared by 3 bases and J by 7 bases, with 2 bases of the junction left unmatched. The DNA of the CDR3 is TGTGCCAGCTCACCGGGACAGCGTGAAAAACTGTTTTTT. It translates to CASSPGQREKLFF.